Below, 17 T cell receptor beta chains from the same sample are listed, as sequenced in a study of cytomegalovirus exposure and HLA in healthy donors. Vbeta (60) and Jbeta (13) primers were used in the PCR. TCRdb's table, derived via immunoSEQ multiplex PCR, lists solely in-frame clones and lacks some. Of about 160,000 clones in the sample, 80% to 90% were seen once. The sample taken for sequencing was PBMCs. Every receptor here comes from a young man in good health and CMV-seropositive.

This rearrangement joins TRBV7-9 to TRBJ1-2; no definite D call. The V and J ends lost 6 bases and 1 base respectively, with 18 bases between them. The CDR3 runs to 16 residues. Per germline, CDR1 SEHNR and CDR2 FQNEAQ (reference sequence). CDR3 DNA: TGTGCCAGCAGTTACTACATACACCCCCTTAACTATGGCTACACCTTC. Translating gives CASSYYIHPLNYGYTF. The complete variable domain, with remaining parts taken from reference TRBV7-9 and TRBJ1-2, reads DTGVSQNPRHKITKRGQNVTFRCDPISEHNRLYWYRQTLGQGPEFLTYFQNEAQLEKSRLLSDRFSAERPKGSFSTLEIQRTEQGDSAMYLCASSYYIHPLNYGYTFGSGTRLTVV.

The chain combines TRBV7-9 with TRBJ2-7, with 8 bases fitting TRBD1. From germline, CDR1 is SEHNR and CDR2 FQNEAQ (reference sequence). This CDR3 spans 16 amino acids. The V gene end was trimmed by 5 bases and the J gene end by 5 bases; junction bases not matched to a gene: 14. The CDR3 coding sequence is TGTGCCAGCAGCGGCAACAGGGGGTCAGGAGGAAACGAGCAGTACTTC. It encodes CASSGNRGSGGNEQYF. Full variable domain (rest looked up from reference TRBV7-9 and TRBJ2-7): DTGVSQNPRHKITKRGQNVTFRCDPISEHNRLYWYRQTLGQGPEFLTYFQNEAQLEKSRLLSDRFSAERPKGSFSTLEIQRTEQGDSAMYLCASSGNRGSGGNEQYFGPGTRLTVT.

This chain joins TRBV2 and TRBJ1-1; D is undetermined. From germline, CDR1 is SNHLY and CDR2 FYNNEI. This CDR3 has 15 amino acids. The ends were cut back, 7 bases at V and 1 base at J, with 16 bases in the middle. The CDR3 bases are TGTGCCAGCAAGCCTAACACCCGGGGGAACACTGAAGCTTTCTTT. It yields the protein CASKPNTRGNTEAFF.

V gene TRBV7-9 combines with J gene TRBJ1-5; D call uncertain. CDR3 length equals 13 residues. Germline-derived CDR1 and CDR2 are SEHNR and FQNEAQ (reference sequence). V lost 5 bases and J lost 2, with 7 bases in between. The CDR3 DNA reads TGTGCCAGCAGCCAAACGGGCAATCAGCCCCAGCATTTT. The encoded protein is CASSQTGNQPQHF.

The CDR3 protein is CASSIGGVNTEAFF. CDR3 bases: TGTGCCAGTAGTATTGGGGGGGTGAACACTGAAGCTTTCTTT. The chain carries TRBV19 and TRBJ1-1; possible D gene TRBD1, 5 bases. Trimming took off 3 bases at V and 0 bases at J, with 8 bases between the two ends. Germline CDR1 LNHDA, CDR2 SQIVND (reference sequence). The CDR3 is 14 amino acids. Filled out from reference TRBV19 and TRBJ1-1, the complete variable domain reads DGGITQSPKYLFRKEGQNVTLSCEQNLNHDAMYWYRQDPGQGLRLIYYSQIVNDFQKGDIAEGYSVSREKKESFPLTVTSAQKNPTAFYLCASSIGGVNTEAFFGQGTRLTVV.

The chain links TRBV10-3 to TRBJ2-2, with 8 bases fitting TRBD2. The V and J ends lost 6 bases and 1 base, in that order; junction bases with no gene match: 4. Germline V gene data show CDR1 as ENHRY and CDR2 as SYGVKD. CDR3 size: 15 residues. The CDR3 is CAISGGGQNTGELFF. CDR3 nucleotide sequence: TGTGCCATCAGCGGGGGGGGCCAGAACACCGGGGAGCTGTTTTTT.

The chain uses TRBV13 and TRBJ2-1, with a possible D match to TRBD1 (6 bases). This CDR3 contains 15 residues. Germline CDR1 and CDR2: PRHDT and FYEKMQ (reference sequence). Trimming took off 7 bases at V and 3 bases at J, with 16 bases between the two ends. As DNA, the CDR3 is TGTGCCAGCACCCAAGGGCAGGGGAACTACAATGAGCAGTTCTTC. This gives the protein CASTQGQGNYNEQFF.

This chain joins TRBV11-3 and TRBJ2-5; 8 nucleotides agree with TRBD2. CDR1 SGHNT and CDR2 YENEEA come from the germline V gene. V dropped 1 base and J dropped 5; count of bases not matched to a gene: 6. CDR3 size: 15 residues. The CDR3 coding sequence is TGTGCCAGCAGCTTAGTCGGGGGGGCCATGGAGACCCAGTACTTC. Amino acid sequence: CASSLVGGAMETQYF.

The chain has TRBV15 and TRBJ1-5, with D perhaps TRBD1 (5 bases). This CDR3 spans 15 amino acids. Trimming removed 0 bases at V and 9 bases at J, with 15 bases between. The germline gives CDR1 LNHNV, CDR2 YYDKDF (reference sequence). CDR3 coding DNA: TGTGCCACCAGCAGAGATTGGGGCAGCGTCGCGCCCCAGCATTTT. Encoded protein: CATSRDWGSVAPQHF.

The chain uses TRBV19 and TRBJ2-7; 15 bases fit TRBD2. The CDR3 contains 15 residues. Per germline, CDR1 LNHDA and CDR2 SQIVND (reference sequence). V lost 7 bases to trimming and J lost 5 bases; unmatched junction nucleotides: 6. CDR3 in DNA: TGTGCCAGTACCGGACTAGCGGGGGGGATCCACGAGCAGTACTTC. This translates into CASTGLAGGIHEQYF.

The CDR3 here is CASSPLSGLNTEAFF. CDR3 DNA: TGTGCCAGCTCACCACTCTCCGGTTTGAACACTGAAGCTTTCTTT. J is TRBJ1-1 and V is TRBV18; unclear D gene. The CDR3 loop spans 15 amino acids. Germline CDR1 and CDR2: KGHSH and LQKENI. V was cut by 1 base and J by 0 bases, with 9 bases left in between.

This chain connects TRBV7-3 to TRBJ2-5; TRBD2 agrees at 11 bases. Germline CDR1 and CDR2: SGHTA and FQGTGA. Trimming took 5 bases from V and 2 from J; bases not matched to a gene: 7. The length of the CDR3 is 16 residues. The CDR3 DNA follows: TGTGCCAGCAGCCCACTCGGGACTAGCGGACAAGAGACCCAGTACTTC. The encoded protein is CASSPLGTSGQETQYF. The full variable domain, with the rest looked up from reference TRBV7-3 and TRBJ2-5, is GAGVSQTPSNKVTEKGKYVELRCDPISGHTALYWYRQSLGQGPEFLIYFQGTGAADDSGLPNDRFFAVRPEGSVSTLKIQRTERGDSAVYLCASSPLGTSGQETQYFGPGTRLLVL.

The chain carries TRBV27 and TRBJ2-7; the match to TRBD1 covers 7 bases. The CDR3 spans 16 residues. The germline V gene encodes CDR1 MNHEY and CDR2 SMNVEV (reference sequence). After removal of 5 bases from V and 0 bases from J, the junction contained 10 bases not matched to a gene. For the CDR3, the DNA is TGTGCCAGCAGTCTTAATACGGGACAGAACTCCTACGAGCAGTACTTC. Amino acid sequence: CASSLNTGQNSYEQYF.

This chain joins TRBV25-1 and TRBJ2-1; maybe TRBD1 (5 bases). The V end was cut by 2 bases, the J end by 9 bases, with 8 bases between. This CDR3 spans 12 amino acids. Germline V gene sequence: CDR1 MGHDK, CDR2 SYGVNS. In DNA form, the CDR3 reads TGTGCCAGCAGTGAAGGGGCCTTTGAGCAGTTCTTC. Translation gives CASSEGAFEQFF.

This chain joins TRBV27 and TRBJ2-2, with TRBD1 matching over 8 bases. The CDR3 sequence is 17 residues long. V shed 0 bases and J 2 bases; nucleotides not matched to a gene: 5. Per germline, CDR1 MNHEY and CDR2 SMNVEV (reference sequence). For the CDR3, the DNA is TGTGCCAGCAGTTTATCAAGGACAGGGATTAACACCGGGGAGCTGTTTTTT. Encoded protein: CASSLSRTGINTGELFF.

J is TRBJ1-1 and V is TRBV4-3; 9 positions agree with TRBD1. There are 14 residues in the CDR3. Germline CDR1 is LGHNA and CDR2 is YSLEER. J was trimmed by 1 base and V by 4 bases; bases with no gene match: 1. CDR3 sequence (DNA): TGCGCCAGCAGCCCGGGACAGGGGAACACTGAAGCTTTCTTT. Translating gives CASSPGQGNTEAFF.

The V gene is TRBV6-6, the J gene TRBJ1-2, with D possibly matching TRBD1 (5 bases). CDR3 length: 14 residues. Trimming cost V 5 bases and J 8 bases, with 18 bases left between them. Per the germline V gene, CDR1 is MNHNY and CDR2 is SVGAGI (reference sequence). The CDR3 loop reads CASSPRDFWTGYTF. In nucleotides, the CDR3 is TGTGCCAGCAGTCCCCGGGACTTCTGGACCGGCTACACCTTC.